These 26 T cell receptor beta chains were sequenced from one sample in a study of identical twins. TCRdb re-called the 5' RACE reads through MiXCR, storing one row per CDR3 protein. This table has just under 650,000 distinct CDR3 sequences, roughly 7.1% appearing once. This same sample was also part of a study on yellow fever vaccine responses in identical twins.

Material for sequencing was PBMCs. The receptors were gathered from a woman between 18 and 29 years old in good health.

This clonotype turned up a few times. The V gene is TRBV5-1, the J gene TRBJ1-2, with TRBD1 identical over 8 bases. Germline V gene lookup returns CDR1 SGHRS and CDR2 YFSETQ. V lost 4 bases and J lost 4; bases outside the gene matches: 12. CDR3 length: 16 amino acids. The CDR3 reads CASSPLGTGRFYGYTF. In nucleotides, the CDR3 is TGCGCCAGCAGCCCCCTGGGGACAGGACGGTTCTATGGCTACACCTTC.

The CDR3 loop reads CATSDSGGGDEQYF. The CDR3, as DNA: TGTGCCACCAGTGATTCCGGGGGCGGCGACGAGCAGTACTTC. The rearrangement joins TRBV24-1 to TRBJ2-7, with D possibly being TRBD1 or TRBD2 (6 bases each). V was clipped by 2 bases and J by 5 bases, with 12 bases between them. Germline V gives CDR1 KGHDR, CDR2 SFDVKD. The CDR3 has 14 residues.

In this sample, this clonotype turned up a few times. The V and J genes are TRBV5-5 and TRBJ1-4; a possible D gene is TRBD1 (6 bases). Trimming took 4 bases from V and 5 from J, leaving 12 bases between them. This CDR3 is 14 amino acids long. Per germline, CDR1 SGHKS and CDR2 YYEKEE (reference sequence). The CDR3 spells CASSTGQVNEKLFF. DNA of the CDR3: TGTGCCAGCAGCACGGGACAAGTCAATGAAAAACTGTTTTTT.

In this sample, this clonotype turned up many times. The rearrangement joins TRBV6-5 to TRBJ1-5; D gene unclear. Germline V gives CDR1 MNHEY, CDR2 SVGAGI. Trimming cost V 0 bases and J 3 bases, with 6 bases left between them. The length of the CDR3 is 14 residues. CDR3: CASSYSRDNQPQHF. In nucleotides, the CDR3 is TGTGCCAGCAGTTACTCGAGGGACAATCAGCCCCAGCATTTT.

This clonotype was counted ten times or more. The CDR3, as DNA: TGTGCCACCAGCAGAGATACCCCTCCGGAGCAGTACTTC. Translating it yields CATSRDTPPEQYF. The rearrangement joins TRBV15 to TRBJ2-7; D gene unclear. CDR1 and CDR2 (germline): LNHNV, YYDKDF (reference sequence). This CDR3 has 13 amino acids. Trimming removed 0 bases from V and 7 bases from J, with 10 bases in between.

The chain is built from TRBV29-1 and TRBJ2-2, with 9 positions matching TRBD1. Germline V lookup: CDR1 SQVTM, CDR2 ANQGSEA. The CDR3 consists of 14 residues. With V trimmed by 1 base and J by 5 bases, 2 bases remained unmatched. CDR3 in DNA: TGCAGCGTTGAAGGGACAGGGGTTACCGGGGAGCTGTTTTTT. Amino acids: CSVEGTGVTGELFF.

This sequence joins TRBV19 and TRBJ1-5, with 7 nucleotides matching TRBD1. V lost 3 bases, J lost 6 bases, and 8 bases stayed unmatched. The germline CDR1 and CDR2 sequences are LNHDA and SQIVND (reference sequence). The CDR3 is made up of 15 amino acids. The CDR3 nucleotides read TGTGCCAGTAGTATTGTACAGGGGAGGGGTCAGCCCCAGCATTTT. It yields the protein CASSIVQGRGQPQHF.

This clonotype was seen only a few times. The J gene is TRBJ2-1, the V gene TRBV5-1; D is unclear. Per the germline V gene, CDR1 is SGHRS and CDR2 is YFSETQ. The CDR3 spans 14 residues. The ends were cut back, 2 bases at V and 4 bases at J, with 10 bases in the middle. CDR3 residues: CASSFLDGYNEQFF. CDR3 coding DNA: TGCGCCAGCAGCTTTTTAGACGGGTACAATGAGCAGTTCTTC. Looking up the rest from reference TRBV5-1 and TRBJ2-1 gives the full variable domain: KAGVTQTPRYLIKTRGQQVTLSCSPISGHRSVSWYQQTPGQGLQFLFEYFSETQRNKGNFPGRFSGRQFSNSRSEMNVSTLELGDSALYLCASSFLDGYNEQFFGPGTRLTVL.

This chain joins TRBV3-1 and TRBJ2-5; tentative D call: TRBD2 (6 bases). The CDR3 runs to 16 residues. In germline, CDR1 is LGHDT, CDR2 YNNKEL (reference sequence). With 10 bases removed from V and 0 bases from J, the gap between germline ends came to 21 bases. The CDR3 DNA sequence: TGTGCCACCACCCAAGGCGGGACCGAGTACCAAGAGACCCAGTACTTC. Translation gives CATTQGGTEYQETQYF.

This clonotype was seen more than once but under ten times. The chain combines TRBV28 with TRBJ2-3; D remains ambiguous. This CDR3 spans 12 amino acids. Germline CDR1 and CDR2: MDHEN and SYDVKM. Trimming pared 5 bases from V and 14 bases from J, leaving 17 bases between. CDR3 residues: CASSLRASVGYF. Written as DNA, the CDR3 is TGTGCCAGCAGTCTCCGCGCCTCTGTAGGGTATTTT.

The sample holds a few counts of this clonotype. J is TRBJ2-1 and V is TRBV20-1; 10 bases are shared with TRBD1. The CDR3 totals 13 residues. V lost 6 bases, J lost 9 bases, and 8 bases stayed unmatched. Germline values: CDR1 DFQATT, CDR2 SNEGSKA (reference sequence). CDR3 loop: CSAPGQGSSEQFF. DNA of the CDR3: TGCAGTGCCCCGGGACAGGGGAGTAGTGAGCAGTTCTTC.

The chain has TRBV6-1 and TRBJ1-4; a weak D match, TRBD1 (6 bases). Germline assignment: CDR1 MNHNS and CDR2 SASEGT. This CDR3 comprises 15 residues. V lost 6 bases, J lost 7 bases, and 18 bases lay in between. In DNA form, the CDR3 reads TGTGCCAGCAGCTTCTACAGGGCAAGAGGTGAAAAACTGTTTTTT. It translates to CASSFYRARGEKLFF.

The table lists this clonotype with many counts. J is TRBJ2-1 and V is TRBV6-1, with no clear D. The V end was cut by 6 bases, the J end by 2 bases, with 14 bases between. Per the germline V gene, CDR1 is MNHNS and CDR2 is SASEGT. This CDR3 contains 15 residues. The CDR3 is CASSRHPAPYNEQFF. DNA for the CDR3: TGTGCCAGCAGCCGACATCCGGCTCCCTACAATGAGCAGTTCTTC.

V gene TRBV5-1 combines with J gene TRBJ2-1; 7 bases fit TRBD2. CDR3 length: 15 residues. The germline gives CDR1 SGHRS, CDR2 YFSETQ. The V gene end was trimmed by 4 bases and the J gene end by 9 bases; junction bases not matched to a gene: 13. The CDR3 DNA reads as TGCGCCAGCAGCCCGGTGCAGGTCCCGGGGGGTGAGCAGTTCTTC. Amino acids: CASSPVQVPGGEQFF.

This clonotype was counted a few times. The genes are TRBV18 and TRBJ1-1, with TRBD1 identical over 11 bases. V lost 0 bases to trimming and J lost 3 bases; unmatched junction nucleotides: 9. The CDR3 runs to 18 residues. CDR1 is KGHSH and CDR2 is LQKENI in the germline V gene. The DNA for the CDR3 is TGTGCCAGCTCACCACCGTCGGGACAGGGGGTTATGGACACTGAAGCTTTCTTT. It specifies CASSPPSGQGVMDTEAFF. Full variable domain (remainder filled in from reference TRBV18 and TRBJ1-1): NAGVMQNPRHLVRRRGQEARLRCSPMKGHSHVYWYRQLPEEGLKFMVYLQKENIIDESGMPKERFSAEFPKEGPSILRIQQVVRGDSAAYFCASSPPSGQGVMDTEAFFGQGTRLTVV.

The chain combines TRBV20-1 with TRBJ1-1; 10 bases agree with TRBD1. Trimming at V came to 3 bases and at J to 6 bases, leaving 4 bases not matched to a gene. Germline V gene sequence: CDR1 DFQATT, CDR2 SNEGSKA (reference sequence). The CDR3 runs 13 residues. CDR3 sequence (DNA): TGCAGTGCTAGGGGACAGGGGACCTCTGAAGCTTTCTTT. Protein product: CSARGQGTSEAFF.

Ten or more counts support this clonotype. This sequence joins TRBV3-1 and TRBJ1-3, with D hard to call. The germline V gene has CDR1 LGHDT and CDR2 YNNKEL (reference sequence). The V end lost 1 base, the J end lost 4 bases, and 8 bases lay between the germline ends. This CDR3 region has 14 residues. CDR3 residues: CASSQGARGNTIYF. The CDR3 nucleotides read TGTGCCAGCAGCCAAGGGGCCCGGGGAAACACCATATATTTT.

This CDR3 is CASSNRDRQETQYF. The CDR3 DNA reads as TGTGCCAGCAGTAACCGGGACAGACAAGAGACCCAGTACTTC. The rearrangement uses TRBV7-2 and TRBJ2-5, with 7 bases that match TRBD1. V dropped 6 bases and J dropped 2; count of bases not matched to a gene: 6. The CDR3 is 14 amino acids. In germline, CDR1 is SGHTA, CDR2 FQGNSA.

This clonotype was seen more than once but under ten times. The genes are TRBV28 and TRBJ1-1, with 9 bases fitting TRBD1. CDR3 length: 17 residues. CDR1 MDHEN and CDR2 SYDVKM come from the germline V gene. J gave up 4 bases and V 3 bases, and 12 bases lay outside the gene matches. As DNA, the CDR3 is TGTGCCAGCAGTTTGATGGGACAGGGTAGAGCTGGCACTGAAGCTTTCTTT. Its translation: CASSLMGQGRAGTEAFF.

This clonotype came up many times. The chain employs TRBV5-1 and TRBJ1-1, with TRBD1 as a possible D gene (6 bases). Trimming left V 0 bases short and J 0 bases short, with 12 bases between. Per the germline V gene, CDR1 is SGHRS and CDR2 is YFSETQ. The CDR3 sequence is 16 residues long. The CDR3 DNA sequence: TGCGCCAGCAGCTTGGGGGGGCTGACGATGAACACTGAAGCTTTCTTT. Translation: CASSLGGLTMNTEAFF. The entire variable domain, with the rest obtained from reference TRBV5-1 and TRBJ1-1, is as follows: KAGVTQTPRYLIKTRGQQVTLSCSPISGHRSVSWYQQTPGQGLQFLFEYFSETQRNKGNFPGRFSGRQFSNSRSEMNVSTLELGDSALYLCASSLGGLTMNTEAFFGQGTRLTVV.

This clonotype was observed many times. V gene TRBV4-1 combines with J gene TRBJ1-5; 8 bases agree with TRBD1. In germline, CDR1 is MGHRA, CDR2 YSYEKL. With V trimmed by 0 bases and J by 9 bases, 10 bases remained unmatched. The CDR3 extends over 16 amino acids. The CDR3 DNA is TGCGCCAGCAGCCAAGATGTCAGGGGGCCTATTCGGCCCCAGCATTTT. Amino acid sequence: CASSQDVRGPIRPQHF.

The sample holds many counts of this clonotype. The genes are TRBV12-3 or TRBV12-4 and TRBJ2-2, with 10 bases identical to TRBD2. The CDR3 is 18 residues long. V was pared by 5 bases and J by 6 bases, with 15 bases of the junction left unmatched. The CDR3 sequence: CASSPRGLGTSVAGELFF. As DNA, the CDR3 is TGTGCCAGCAGTCCCAGGGGGCTGGGGACTAGCGTAGCCGGGGAGCTGTTTTTT.

This clonotype was seen a few times. The rearrangement links TRBV4-1 to TRBJ1-2, with unresolved D. Trimming left V 1 base short and J 0 bases short, with 9 bases between. The CDR3 loop spans 15 amino acids. The germline V gene encodes CDR1 MGHRA and CDR2 YSYEKL. CDR3 DNA sequence: TGCGCCAGCAGCCAAGGGACCGGAGCTAACTATGGCTACACCTTC. Its translation is CASSQGTGANYGYTF.

The rearrangement links TRBV20-1 to TRBJ1-2; D call uncertain. Germline values: CDR1 DFQATT, CDR2 SNEGSKA (reference sequence). Trimming shortened V by 3 bases and J by 2 bases, and 7 bases separated the two germline ends. This CDR3 spans 12 amino acids. The CDR3 nucleotides read TGCAGTGCTAGTAAAGAAAACTATGGCTACACCTTC. Protein sequence: CSASKENYGYTF.

This clonotype was observed a handful of times. The chain's CDR3 is CATRGHTTNEKLFF. CDR3 coding DNA: TGTGCCACCCGGGGGCATACAACTAATGAAAAACTGTTTTTT. This rearrangement joins TRBV10-3 to TRBJ1-4; a possible D gene is TRBD1 (6 bases). Germline V CDR1 and CDR2: ENHRY, SYGVKD. CDR3 length equals 14 residues. V was pared by 10 bases and J by 0 bases, with 12 bases between.

This clonotype appeared many times. This chain connects TRBV20-1 to TRBJ2-2, with 12 bases aligning to TRBD2. Germline V gives CDR1 DFQATT, CDR2 SNEGSKA (reference sequence). CDR3 length: 18 amino acids. V shed 0 bases, J shed 2 bases, and the junction held 7 bases outside the gene matches. DNA for the CDR3: TGCAGTGCTAGAGACCTAGCGGGGGGGCCGGGAAACACCGGGGAGCTGTTTTTT. It encodes CSARDLAGGPGNTGELFF.